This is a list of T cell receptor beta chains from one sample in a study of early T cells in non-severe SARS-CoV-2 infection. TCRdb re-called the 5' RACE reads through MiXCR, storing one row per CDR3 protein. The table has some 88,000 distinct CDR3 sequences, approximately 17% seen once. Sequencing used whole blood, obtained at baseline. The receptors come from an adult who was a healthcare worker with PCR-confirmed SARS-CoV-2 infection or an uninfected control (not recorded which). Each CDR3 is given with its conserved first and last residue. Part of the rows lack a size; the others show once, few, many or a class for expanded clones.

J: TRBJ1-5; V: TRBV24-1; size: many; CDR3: CATSASNQPQHF
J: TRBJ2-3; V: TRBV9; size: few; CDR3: CASSVGRTQYF
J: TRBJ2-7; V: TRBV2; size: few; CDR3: CASGVVGAEQYF
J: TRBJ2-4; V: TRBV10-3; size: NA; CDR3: CAISVDWENIQYF
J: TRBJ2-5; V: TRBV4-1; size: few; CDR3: CASSQRSTFSQETQYF
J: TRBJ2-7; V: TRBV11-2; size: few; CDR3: CASSTRTGSGEQYF
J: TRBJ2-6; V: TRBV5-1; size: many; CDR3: CASSFRGSGANVLTF
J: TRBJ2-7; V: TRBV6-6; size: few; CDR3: CASRPGGYEQYF
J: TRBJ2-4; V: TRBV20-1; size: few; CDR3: CSARGLGLDIQYF
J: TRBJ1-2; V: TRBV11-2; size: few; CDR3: CASSLVGTGLYGYTF
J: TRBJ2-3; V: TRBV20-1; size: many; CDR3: CSARDLAGGRTDTQYF
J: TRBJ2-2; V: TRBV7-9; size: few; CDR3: CASSPWDTGELFF
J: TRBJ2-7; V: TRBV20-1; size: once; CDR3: CSASNTVVGQYF
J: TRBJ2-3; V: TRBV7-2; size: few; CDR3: CASSLERSKRRGTDTQYF
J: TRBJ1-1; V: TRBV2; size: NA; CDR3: CASRVRTGGSTEAFF
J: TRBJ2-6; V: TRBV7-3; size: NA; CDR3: CASSKERGTKESGANVLTF
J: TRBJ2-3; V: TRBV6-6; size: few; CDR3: CASSYYLQDTQYF
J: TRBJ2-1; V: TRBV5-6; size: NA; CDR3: CASSSQSTSLNEQFF
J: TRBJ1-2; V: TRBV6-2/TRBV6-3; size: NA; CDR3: CASRRDRDGANYGYTF
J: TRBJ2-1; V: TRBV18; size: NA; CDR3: CASSPAGLGDNEQFF
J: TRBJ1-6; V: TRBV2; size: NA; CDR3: CASSEALGNSPLHF
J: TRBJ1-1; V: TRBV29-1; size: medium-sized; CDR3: CSVRVNTEAFF
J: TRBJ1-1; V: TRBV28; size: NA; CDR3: CASSLRAEAFF